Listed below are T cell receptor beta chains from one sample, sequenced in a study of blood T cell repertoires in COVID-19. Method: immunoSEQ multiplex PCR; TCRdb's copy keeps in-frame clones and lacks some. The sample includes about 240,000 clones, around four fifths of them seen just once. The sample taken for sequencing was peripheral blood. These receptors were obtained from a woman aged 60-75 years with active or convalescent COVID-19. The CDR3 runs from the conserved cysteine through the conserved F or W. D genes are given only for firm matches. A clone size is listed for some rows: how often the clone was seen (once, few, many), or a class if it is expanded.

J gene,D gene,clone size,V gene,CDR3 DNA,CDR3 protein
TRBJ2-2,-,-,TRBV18,TGTGCCAGCTCACCATTGGGAGCCGACACCGGGGAGCTGTTTTTT,CASSPLGADTGELFF
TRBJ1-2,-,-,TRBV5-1,TGCGCCAGCCAGGATCCGGGACTTCCTAACTATGGCTACACCTTC,CASQDPGLPNYGYTF
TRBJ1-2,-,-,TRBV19,TGTGCCAGTACGGAAGTTGGCGGGACTAACTATGGCTACACCTTC,CASTEVGGTNYGYTF
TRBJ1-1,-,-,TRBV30,TGTGCCTGGAGCCCCCAGGGTCAAATGATGAACACTGAAGCTTTCTTT,CAWSPQGQMMNTEAFF
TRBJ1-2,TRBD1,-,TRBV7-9,TGTGCCAGCAGCTTAGATTCAGGGGGCTATGGCTACACCTTC,CASSLDSGGYGYTF
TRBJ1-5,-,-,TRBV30,TGTGCCTGGAGTGTCCGGGGGGATCAGCCCCAGCATTTT,CAWSVRGDQPQHF
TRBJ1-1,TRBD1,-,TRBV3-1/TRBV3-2,TGTGCCAGCAGCCTTTCGGACAGGCCGGCAGCTTTCTTT,CASSLSDRPAAFF
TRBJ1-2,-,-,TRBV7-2,TGTGCCAGCAGCCTCCAGGGAAATGGCTACACCTTC,CASSLQGNGYTF
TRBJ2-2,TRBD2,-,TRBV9,TGTGCCAGCAGCCCACACCTCCCCCGGGCTAGCGGGGGGGCTAGTGGGGAGCTGTTTTTT,CASSPHLPRASGGASGELFF
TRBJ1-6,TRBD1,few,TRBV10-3,TGTGCCATCAGTGAGTTCCGCCGGGACAGGGGGTTCCCTCGTCAGGGCTCACCCCTCCACTTT,CAISEFRRDRGFPRQGSPLHF
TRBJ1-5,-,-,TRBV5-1,TGCGCCAGCAGCTTGGGGGACAAAAATCAGCCCCAGCATTTT,CASSLGDKNQPQHF
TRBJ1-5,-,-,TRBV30,TGTGCCTGGAGTCCTACCCTGACAGTACTTCAGCCCCAGCATTTT,CAWSPTLTVLQPQHF
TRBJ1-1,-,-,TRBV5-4,TGTGCCAGCAGCTTGGCAGTAAACACTGAAGCTTTCTTT,CASSLAVNTEAFF
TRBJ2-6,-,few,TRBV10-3,TGTGCCATCAGTGAGTCTTCAGGGGCCGGGGCCAACGTCCTGACTTTC,CAISESSGAGANVLTF
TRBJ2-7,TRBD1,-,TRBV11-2,TGTGCCAGCAGCCGACAGGGGGCTATGGGGTCCTACGAGCAGTACTTC,CASSRQGAMGSYEQYF
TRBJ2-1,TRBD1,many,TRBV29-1,TGCAGCGTTGGGGACAGGGGAGGTGAGCAGTTCTTC,CSVGDRGGEQFF
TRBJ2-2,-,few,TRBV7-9,TGTGCCAGCAGCTTAATTATCACCGGGGAGCTGTTTTTT,CASSLIITGELFF
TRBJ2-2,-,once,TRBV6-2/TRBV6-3,TGTGCCAGCAGGCCTCGGGGCACCGGGGAGCTGTTTTTT,CASRPRGTGELFF
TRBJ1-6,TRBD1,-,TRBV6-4,TGTGCCAGCAGTCCGGGGACAGACTACGCACCCCTCCACTTT,CASSPGTDYAPLHF
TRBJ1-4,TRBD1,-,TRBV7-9,TGTGCCAGCAGCTTAGATACCGGGACAGGGGTTGGAAAACTGTTTTTT,CASSLDTGTGVGKLFF
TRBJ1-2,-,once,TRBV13,TGTGCCAGCAGTTACACGGGAGGGGACGGAAACTATGGCTACACCTTC,CASSYTGGDGNYGYTF
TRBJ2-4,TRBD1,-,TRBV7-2,TGTGCCAGCAGCTCAGAGACAGGGGGAGCGGCCAAAAACATTCAGTACTTC,CASSSETGGAAKNIQYF
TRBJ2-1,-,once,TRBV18,TGTGCCAGCTCACCATGGGAGGGGGGCATCTCCTACAATGAGCAGTTCTTC,CASSPWEGGISYNEQFF
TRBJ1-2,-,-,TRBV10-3,TGTGCCATCAGTGAAGGTACAGGCCCCTATGGCTACACCTTC,CAISEGTGPYGYTF
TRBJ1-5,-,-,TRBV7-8,TGTGCCAGCAGCTTAGGTCCAGGCACTAGCAATCAGCCCCAGCATTTT,CASSLGPGTSNQPQHF
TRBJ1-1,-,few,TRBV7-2,TGTGCCAGCAGCTTAAAGGGGGGGATGGAAGCTTTCTTT,CASSLKGGMEAFF
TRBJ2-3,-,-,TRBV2,TGTGCCAGCAGTCCTTTCATCCGCGCAGATACGCAGTATTTT,CASSPFIRADTQYF
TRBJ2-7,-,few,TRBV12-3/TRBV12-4,TGTGCCAGCAGACGAGGACAGATATACGAGCAGTACTTC,CASRRGQIYEQYF
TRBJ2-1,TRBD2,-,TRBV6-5,TGTGCCAGCAGGTTAGCGGGGGGCCATTACAATGAGCAGTTCTTC,CASRLAGGHYNEQFF
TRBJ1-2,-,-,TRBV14,TGTGCCAGCAGCCAAGGCGGGGTTGACTATGGCTACACCTTC,CASSQGGVDYGYTF
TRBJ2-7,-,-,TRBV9,TGTGCCAGCAGCGTAGCGGGGACTCACTCCTACGAGCAGTACTTC,CASSVAGTHSYEQYF
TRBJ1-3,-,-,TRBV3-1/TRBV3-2,TGTGCCAGCAGCCAGGGGCCGCAAGGAAACACCATATATTTT,CASSQGPQGNTIYF
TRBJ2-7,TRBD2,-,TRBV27,TGTGCCAGCAGTACTAGCGGGTCCTACGAGCAGTACTTC,CASSTSGSYEQYF
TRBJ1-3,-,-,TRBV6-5,TGTGCCGCAACGGGCTCTGGAAACACCATATATTTT,CAATGSGNTIYF
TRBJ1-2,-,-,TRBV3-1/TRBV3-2,TGTGCCAGCAGCCAAGAAATGGCGCACAGTAACTATGGCTACACCTTC,CASSQEMAHSNYGYTF
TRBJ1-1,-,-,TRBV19,TGTGCCAGTAGTATAGGCAGTCCGAACACTGAAGCTTTCTTT,CASSIGSPNTEAFF
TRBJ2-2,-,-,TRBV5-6,TGTGCCAGCAGCCCCTACCGTAGGGGCCGGTACACCGGGGAGCTGTTTTTT,CASSPYRRGRYTGELFF
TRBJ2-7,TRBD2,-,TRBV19,TGTGCCAGTAGTAGAACTAGCGGGGGGCTCTACGAGCAGTACTTC,CASSRTSGGLYEQYF
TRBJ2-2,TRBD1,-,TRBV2,TGTGCCAGCAGTGAACAGGGGGCACCAGCCGGGGAGCTGTTTTTT,CASSEQGAPAGELFF
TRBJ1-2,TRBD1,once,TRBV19,TGTGCCAGCACTTCAAAACCATATACAGGGGCCTCGGCCCTACACTATGGCTACACCTTC,CASTSKPYTGASALHYGYTF
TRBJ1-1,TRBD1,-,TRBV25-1,TGTGCCAGCTCCGAGGACAGGGGTCGTCTCACTGAAGCTTTCTTT,CASSEDRGRLTEAFF
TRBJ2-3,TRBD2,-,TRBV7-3,TGTGCCAGCAGCCCAGGACTAGCGGGGCCCAGCACAGATACGCAGTATTTT,CASSPGLAGPSTDTQYF